This entry lists 12 T cell receptor beta chains sequenced from one sample in a study of cytomegalovirus exposure and HLA in healthy donors. 13 Jbeta primers and 60 Vbeta primers were used for the PCR. Only in-frame clones appear in the TCRdb table, and some are missing; sequencing was by immunoSEQ multiplex PCR. The sample has approximately 170,000 clones, approximately 80% seen once; the top ten hold roughly 2.6%. Specimen: PBMCs. Receptor source: a woman in her forties in good health and CMV-seropositive.

The chain carries TRBV5-1 and TRBJ2-7; the match to TRBD1 covers 8 bases. CDR1 SGHRS and CDR2 YFSETQ come from the germline V gene. V trimming: 4 bases; J trimming: 4 bases; junction bases outside the gene matches: 10. This CDR3 has 15 amino acids. The CDR3 region is CASSEGAGGRYEQYF. DNA of the CDR3: TGCGCCAGCAGCGAAGGGGCAGGGGGCAGGTACGAGCAGTACTTC.

This chain joins TRBV19 and TRBJ1-2; TRBD1 might be the D (5 bases). The CDR3 runs to 12 residues. Between the trimmed V and J ends, which lost 6 bases and 5 bases, there was a span of 10 bases. Germline-derived CDR1 and CDR2 are LNHDA and SQIVND (reference sequence). CDR3 amino acids: CASSRDLYGYTF. For the CDR3, the DNA is TGTGCCAGTAGCAGGGACTTGTATGGCTACACCTTC. The full variable domain, rest sourced from reference TRBV19 and TRBJ1-2, is DGGITQSPKYLFRKEGQNVTLSCEQNLNHDAMYWYRQDPGQGLRLIYYSQIVNDFQKGDIAEGYSVSREKKESFPLTVTSAQKNPTAFYLCASSRDLYGYTFGSGTRLTVV.

The gene calls are TRBV6-5 and TRBJ2-7; D not certain. Between the trimmed V and J ends, which lost 7 bases and 1 base, there was a span of 8 bases. The CDR3 has 12 amino acids. Germline CDR1 MNHEY, CDR2 SVGAGI. The DNA for the CDR3 is TGTGCCAGCAAGAAAGAGTCCTACGAGCAGTACTTC. This translates into CASKKESYEQYF.

The chain uses TRBV29-1 and TRBJ2-5; D possibly corresponds to TRBD1 (5 bases). The CDR3 runs to 12 residues. Trimming shortened V by 7 bases and J by 5 bases, and 14 bases separated the two germline ends. In germline, CDR1 is SQVTM, CDR2 ANQGSEA. The CDR3 spells CSAQIPGETQYF. CDR3 bases: TGCAGCGCCCAAATTCCAGGGGAGACCCAGTACTTC.

The chain couples TRBV10-2 to TRBJ2-6, with 12 bases identical to TRBD2. There are 18 residues in the CDR3. Germline CDR1 and CDR2: WSHSY and SAAADI. V lost 4 bases, J lost 4 bases, and 8 bases stayed unmatched. Here the CDR3 reads CASSGGASGRGGANVLTF. The CDR3 DNA reads TGCGCCAGCAGTGGGGGGGCTAGCGGGAGGGGAGGGGCCAACGTCCTGACTTTC.

The gene calls are TRBV5-1 and TRBJ2-2, with TRBD2 matching 12 bases. With V trimmed by 0 bases and J by 7 bases, 4 bases remained unmatched. This CDR3 region has 16 residues. The germline CDR1 and CDR2 sequences are SGHRS and YFSETQ. CDR3 DNA: TGCGCCAGCAGCTTGGGACTAGCGGGAGAGGTCGGGGAGCTGTTTTTT. Translating gives CASSLGLAGEVGELFF.

This clone was observed once. The rearrangement uses TRBV7-2 and TRBJ2-1; TRBD2 matches 14 bases. CDR3 length: 14 residues. The J segment lost 9 bases and the V segment lost 6 bases, leaving 4 bases of the junction unmatched. CDR1 and CDR2 from the germline V gene are SGHTA and FQGNSA. The CDR3 bases are TGTGCCAGCAGTTCAGGACTAGCGGGGGGTGAGCAGTTCTTC. This gives the protein CASSSGLAGGEQFF.

In DNA, the CDR3 is TGTGCCAGCAGCTTGTTCGGAGAAGAGACCCAGTACTTC. It is translated as CASSLFGEETQYF. V usage is TRBV5-4 and J usage is TRBJ2-5; D ambiguous. Trimming removed 1 base at V and 3 bases at J, with 7 bases between. CDR1 is SGHNT and CDR2 is YYREEE in the germline V gene (reference sequence). The CDR3 covers 13 residues.

In the case of this clone: This same CDR3 is encoded by further DNA sequences in the sample. The chain has TRBV18 and TRBJ1-1, with TRBD1 matching 7 bases. Trimming removed 3 bases from V and 3 bases from J; junction bases left unmatched: 7. The CDR3 length is 15 residues. Looked up from germline, CDR1 is KGHSH and CDR2 is LQKENI. CDR3 protein: CASSPQTGRDTEAFF. The DNA of the CDR3 is TGTGCCAGCTCACCCCAGACAGGGAGAGACACTGAAGCTTTCTTT.

This chain connects TRBV7-9 to TRBJ2-6; a possible D gene is TRBD1 (6 bases). The CDR3 is 15 residues long. Germline V lookup: CDR1 SEHNR, CDR2 FQNEAQ (reference sequence). V was clipped by 5 bases and J by 2 bases, with 10 bases between them. In DNA form, the CDR3 reads TGTGCCAGCAGCGTACAGGGACCTGGGGCCAACGTCCTGACTTTC. Residues: CASSVQGPGANVLTF. Using reference TRBV7-9 and TRBJ2-6 for the parts outside the CDR3, the full variable domain is DTGVSQNPRHKITKRGQNVTFRCDPISEHNRLYWYRQTLGQGPEFLTYFQNEAQLEKSRLLSDRFSAERPKGSFSTLEIQRTEQGDSAMYLCASSVQGPGANVLTFGAGSRLTVL.

This clone has only one observation. The chain combines TRBV11-2 with TRBJ1-5; a weak D match, TRBD1 (5 bases). The CDR3 is made up of 15 amino acids. Germline CDR1 and CDR2: SGHAT and FQNNGV. V was clipped by 5 bases and J by 7 bases, with 18 bases between them. CDR3 residues: CASSPSQESWQPQHF. In DNA, the CDR3 is TGTGCCAGCAGCCCTTCACAGGAGTCGTGGCAGCCCCAGCATTTT.

The chain is built from TRBV7-9 and TRBJ2-1, with D tentatively TRBD2 (8 bases). The length of the CDR3 is 17 residues. With 5 bases removed from V and 5 bases from J, the gap between germline ends came to 22 bases. Germline CDR1 and CDR2: SEHNR and FQNEAQ (reference sequence). The CDR3 loop reads CASSRAGDSGGNNEQFF. The DNA of the CDR3 is TGTGCCAGCAGCCGAGCGGGGGACAGCGGCGGGAACAATGAGCAGTTCTTC.